This TCR beta chain was sequenced in a study of blood T cell repertoires in COVID-19. This CDR3 is 14 amino acids long. The germline V gene has CDR1 LNHDA and CDR2 SQIVND (reference sequence). Trimming removed 3 bases from V and 1 base from J, with 9 bases in between. TCRdb's table, derived via immunoSEQ multiplex PCR, lists solely in-frame clones and lacks some. In the table there are fewer than 250,000 clones, 88% of which are singletons. The sequenced sample was peripheral blood. The sequence came from a man under 40 with acute or convalescent COVID-19. The chain is built from TRBV19 and TRBJ1-1; D remains unclear. The CDR3 loop is CASSIRTPNTEAFF. CDR3 sequence (DNA): TGTGCCAGTAGTATCCGCACACCGAACACTGAAGCTTTCTTT.